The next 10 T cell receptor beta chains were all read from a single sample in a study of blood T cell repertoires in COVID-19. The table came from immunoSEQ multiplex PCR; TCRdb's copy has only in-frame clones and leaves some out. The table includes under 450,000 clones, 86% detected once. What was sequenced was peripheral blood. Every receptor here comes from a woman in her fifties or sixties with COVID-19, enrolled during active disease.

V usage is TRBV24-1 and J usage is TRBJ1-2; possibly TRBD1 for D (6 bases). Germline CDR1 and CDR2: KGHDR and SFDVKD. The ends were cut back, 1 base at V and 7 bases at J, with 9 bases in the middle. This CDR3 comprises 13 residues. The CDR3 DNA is TGTGCCACCAGTGATTTTAGAGGGGGTGGCTACACCTTC. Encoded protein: CATSDFRGGGYTF.

The CDR3 region has the DNA TGTGCCAGCAGAAACAGGGGCTCCGAGCAGTACTTC. It encodes CASRNRGSEQYF. The rearrangement links TRBV12-3 or TRBV12-4 to TRBJ2-7; 7 positions match TRBD1. With 6 bases clipped from V and 6 bases from J, the junction kept 5 bases outside the gene matches. The CDR3 consists of 12 residues.

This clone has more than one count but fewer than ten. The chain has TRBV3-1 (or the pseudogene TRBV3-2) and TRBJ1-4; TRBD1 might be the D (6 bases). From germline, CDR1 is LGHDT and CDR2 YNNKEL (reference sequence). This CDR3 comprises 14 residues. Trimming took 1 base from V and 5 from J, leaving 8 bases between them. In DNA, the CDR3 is TGTGCCAGCAGCCAAGGACAGGAGAATGAAAAACTGTTTTTT. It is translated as CASSQGQENEKLFF.

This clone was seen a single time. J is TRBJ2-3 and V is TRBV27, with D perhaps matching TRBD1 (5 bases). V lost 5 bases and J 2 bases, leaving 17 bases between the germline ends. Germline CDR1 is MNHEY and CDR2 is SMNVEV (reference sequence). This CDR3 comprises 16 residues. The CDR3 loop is CASSLRKGFITDTQYF. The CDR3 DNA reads TGTGCCAGCAGTCTTCGTAAGGGGTTCATCACAGATACGCAGTATTTT.

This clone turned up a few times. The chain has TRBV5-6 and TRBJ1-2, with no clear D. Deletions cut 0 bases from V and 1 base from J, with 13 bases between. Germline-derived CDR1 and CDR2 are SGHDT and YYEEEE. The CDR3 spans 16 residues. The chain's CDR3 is CASSLGGAAYNYGYTF. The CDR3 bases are TGTGCCAGCAGCTTGGGAGGCGCAGCCTATAACTATGGCTACACCTTC. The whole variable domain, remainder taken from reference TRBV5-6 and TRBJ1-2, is DAGVTQSPTHLIKTRGQQVTLRCSPKSGHDTVSWYQQALGQGPQFIFQYYEEEERQRGNFPDRFSGHQFPNYSSELNVNALLLGDSALYLCASSLGGAAYNYGYTFGSGTRLTVV.

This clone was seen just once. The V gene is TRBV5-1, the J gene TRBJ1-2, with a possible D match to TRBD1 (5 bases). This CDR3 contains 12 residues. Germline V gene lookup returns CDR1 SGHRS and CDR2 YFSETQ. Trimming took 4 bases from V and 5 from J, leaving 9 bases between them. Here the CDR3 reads CASSEGHYGYTF. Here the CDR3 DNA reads TGCGCCAGCAGCGAAGGACATTATGGCTACACCTTC.

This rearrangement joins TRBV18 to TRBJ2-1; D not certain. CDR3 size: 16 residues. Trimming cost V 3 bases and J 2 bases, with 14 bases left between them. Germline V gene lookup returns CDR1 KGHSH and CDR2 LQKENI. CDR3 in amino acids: CASSPTPAHPYNEQFF. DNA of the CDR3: TGTGCCAGCTCACCTACTCCAGCGCACCCCTACAATGAGCAGTTCTTC.

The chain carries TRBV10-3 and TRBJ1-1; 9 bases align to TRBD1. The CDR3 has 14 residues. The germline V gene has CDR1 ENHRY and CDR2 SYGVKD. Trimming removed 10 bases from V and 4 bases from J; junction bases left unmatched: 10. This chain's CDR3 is CATRPGTGFTEAFF. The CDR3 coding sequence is TGTGCCACCAGACCCGGGACAGGGTTCACTGAAGCTTTCTTT.

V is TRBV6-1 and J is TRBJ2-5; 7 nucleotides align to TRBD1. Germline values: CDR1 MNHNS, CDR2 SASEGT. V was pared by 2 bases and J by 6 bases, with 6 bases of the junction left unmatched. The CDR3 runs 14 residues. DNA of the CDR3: TGTGCCAGCAGTGAATTGGACAGGACCAAGACCCAGTACTTC. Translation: CASSELDRTKTQYF.

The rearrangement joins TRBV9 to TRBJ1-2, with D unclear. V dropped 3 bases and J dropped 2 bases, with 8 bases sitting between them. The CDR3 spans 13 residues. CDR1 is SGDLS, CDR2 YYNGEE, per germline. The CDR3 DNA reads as TGTGCCAGCAGCGCCGGGTTCAACTATGGCTACACCTTC. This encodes CASSAGFNYGYTF.